Given below is one T cell receptor (beta chain) in context. The CDR3 covers 16 residues. The germline V gene has CDR1 SGHRS and CDR2 YFSETQ. Unmatched junction bases numbered 16, after V lost 5 bases and J lost 6 bases. As to time point: pretreatment peripheral blood. Pretreatment and on-treatment samples were taken, numbering 1 to 8 per patient. The sample originates from a study of PD-L1 blockade in urothelial cancer. Study context: The number of prior chemotherapy regimens per patient was 0 to 3.

Clones were read by immunoSEQ multiplex PCR, and TCRdb kept only the in-frame ones, dropping some. Of roughly 56,000 clones listed, roughly 86% were seen once; the top ten hold roughly 20%. The clonotype was recovered from a man in his sixties with urothelial cancer. This specimen consisted of PBMCs, obtained around atezolizumab (anti-PD-L1) treatment. J is TRBJ1-2 and V is TRBV5-1, with 7 bases identical to TRBD1. DNA of the CDR3: TGCGCCAGCAGACCCGTATCAGGGGGTCGAGTGGATGGCTACACCTTC. Translated: CASRPVSGGRVDGYTF.